A selection of T cell receptor beta chains follows, all from one sample in a study of memory CD4+ T cells and cytomegalovirus serostatus. Using immunoSEQ multiplex PCR, the repertoire was profiled, and TCRdb retains in-frame clones only, with some absent. In the table there are roughly 54,000 clones, just over 75% of which are singletons. Sequencing was performed on memory CD4+ T cells from blood. The receptors shown here come from an adult in good health and CMV-seronegative. Each CDR3 is given with its conserved first and last residue. Each record gives: V gene, D gene, J gene, clone size, CDR3 protein, CDR3 DNA. D genes are given only for firm matches. Clone size is given for some rows only: seen once, a few or many times, or a class if the clone is expanded.

v_gene: TRBV30; d_gene: NA; j_gene: TRBJ2-2; abundance: NA; CDR3aa: CAWTTTGFGRYTGELFF; CDR3nt: TGTGCCTGGACCACAACGGGGTTCGGAAGGTACACCGGGGAGCTGTTTTTT
v_gene: TRBV4-3; d_gene: NA; j_gene: TRBJ1-4; abundance: NA; CDR3aa: CASSQGGVGEKLFF; CDR3nt: TGCGCCAGCAGCCAAGGGGGAGTCGGTGAAAAACTGTTTTTT
v_gene: TRBV28; d_gene: NA; j_gene: TRBJ1-1; abundance: NA; CDR3aa: CASSPYPQGKGAEAFF; CDR3nt: TGTGCCAGCAGTCCCTATCCCCAGGGGAAGGGGGCTGAAGCTTTCTTT
v_gene: TRBV7-9; d_gene: NA; j_gene: TRBJ2-1; abundance: NA; CDR3aa: CASSFFKGVNEQFF; CDR3nt: TGTGCCAGCAGCTTTTTTAAGGGGGTCAATGAGCAGTTCTTC
v_gene: TRBV5-1; d_gene: TRBD1; j_gene: TRBJ1-2; abundance: once; CDR3aa: CASSPWDRIIYYGYTF; CDR3nt: TGCGCCAGCAGCCCGTGGGACAGGATAATTTACTATGGCTACACCTTC
v_gene: TRBV5-4; d_gene: TRBD2; j_gene: TRBJ2-2; abundance: NA; CDR3aa: CASTGLAGGTGELFF; CDR3nt: TGTGCCAGCACCGGACTAGCGGGGGGTACCGGGGAGCTGTTTTTT
v_gene: TRBV7-3; d_gene: NA; j_gene: TRBJ2-1; abundance: NA; CDR3aa: CASSQSGTRNNEQFF; CDR3nt: TGTGCCAGCAGCCAATCCGGGACAAGAAACAATGAGCAGTTCTTC
v_gene: TRBV11-3; d_gene: NA; j_gene: TRBJ1-1; abundance: few; CDR3aa: CASSMDSNTEAFF; CDR3nt: TGTGCCAGCAGTATGGATTCTAACACTGAAGCTTTCTTT
v_gene: TRBV7-9; d_gene: NA; j_gene: TRBJ2-5; abundance: NA; CDR3aa: CASSLRGETVILGTQYF; CDR3nt: TGTGCCAGCAGCTTAAGGGGCGAAACTGTTATACTGGGGACCCAGTACTTC
v_gene: TRBV19; d_gene: TRBD1; j_gene: TRBJ1-2; abundance: NA; CDR3aa: CASSIWPGVRGYGYTF; CDR3nt: TGTGCCAGTAGTATATGGCCCGGCGTCAGGGGGTATGGCTACACCTTC
v_gene: TRBV9; d_gene: NA; j_gene: TRBJ1-1; abundance: NA; CDR3aa: CASSLQALGTEAFF; CDR3nt: TGTGCCAGCAGCCTACAGGCTCTTGGCACTGAAGCTTTCTTT
v_gene: TRBV30; d_gene: TRBD1; j_gene: TRBJ2-5; abundance: few; CDR3aa: CAWGTGETQYF; CDR3nt: TGTGCCTGGGGGACAGGAGAGACCCAGTACTTC
v_gene: TRBV2; d_gene: NA; j_gene: TRBJ1-5; abundance: NA; CDR3aa: CASSDGWDQPQHF; CDR3nt: TGTGCCAGCAGCGACGGCTGGGATCAGCCCCAGCATTTT
v_gene: TRBV6-1; d_gene: TRBD2; j_gene: TRBJ2-7; abundance: NA; CDR3aa: CASSELPSSGVSYEQYF; CDR3nt: TGTGCCAGCAGTGAACTACCCTCTAGCGGAGTCTCCTACGAGCAGTACTTC
v_gene: TRBV29-1; d_gene: NA; j_gene: TRBJ2-2; abundance: NA; CDR3aa: CSVENQGRATGELFF; CDR3nt: TGCAGCGTTGAAAACCAGGGACGGGCCACCGGGGAGCTGTTTTTT